This T cell receptor beta chain was found in a study of shared clonotypes between healthy human individuals. The overall study: Each donor contributed plates that comprised three CD4 naive, three CD4 memory, two CD8 naive and one CD8 memory. Whole-study findings and limits: Non-shared clonotypes had lower generation probabilities than those shared by all four donors.

Assay execution proceeded at the deep level. Libraries were prepared by immunoSEQ multiplex PCR; TCRdb keeps only in-frame clonotypes and omits some of them. The sample shows about 2.2 million clones, 90% to 95% of them seen only once. Positive CCR7 selection of CD45RO-negative cells yielded the naive CD8 cells, and terminally differentiated effector memory CD45RA+ cells were excluded. In regard to this clone: Its antigen is not identified.

This sequence was found in a man aged 18 to 30 in good health. Some clones in this sample may be carry-over from other donors' samples. What was sequenced was naive CD8+ T cells from PBMCs.

In DNA, the CDR3 is TGTGCCAGCAGTTTGAAACCGGGACAGGGGGTCTGCGAGCAGTACTTC. Its translation is CASSLKPGQGVCEQYF. The chain links TRBV28 to TRBJ2-7, with TRBD1 matching over 11 bases. The CDR3 is made up of 16 amino acids. With 3 bases clipped from V and 6 bases from J, the junction kept 10 bases outside the gene matches. The V gene's germline CDR1 is MDHEN and CDR2 SYDVKM.